One sample yielded the 29 T cell receptor beta chains listed below, sequenced in a study of blood T cells in healthy people across ages. Then a second PCR, running roughly 7 to 12 cycles, was carried out with a sample-barcoded 5' primer and a J-beta primer mix. TCRdb passed the 5' RACE reads through MiXCR, listing each CDR3 protein once. The table has hundreds of thousands of distinct CDR3 sequences, approximately 39% seen once. Material for sequencing was blood. All receptors come from a woman in her fifties or sixties in good health.

V gene TRBV12-3 or TRBV12-4 combines with J gene TRBJ2-2; TRBD2 matches 7 bases. This CDR3 spans 14 amino acids. Trimming removed 7 bases from V and 4 bases from J; junction bases left unmatched: 6. CDR3 coding DNA: TGTGCCAGCATCAGCGGGACCCTCACCGGGGAGCTGTTTTTT. As protein: CASISGTLTGELFF.

The V and J genes are TRBV29-1 and TRBJ2-7; 10 bases are a match to TRBD2. This CDR3 is built from 15 residues. The J segment lost 4 bases and the V segment lost 1 base, leaving 7 bases of the junction unmatched. Germline CDR1 is SQVTM and CDR2 is ANQGSEA. For the CDR3, the DNA is TGCAGCGTTGAAGGAGCGGGAGGGCCGGAGTACGAGCAGTACTTC. Residues: CSVEGAGGPEYEQYF.

This clonotype occurred many times. CDR3 amino acids: CAIQREESSYEQYF. CDR3 in DNA: TGTGCCATCCAAAGGGAGGAAAGCTCCTACGAGCAGTACTTC. The chain is built from TRBV10-3 and TRBJ2-7; possibly TRBD2 for D (6 bases). Germline V gives CDR1 ENHRY, CDR2 SYGVKD. Trimming removed 8 bases from V and 0 bases from J, with 14 bases in between. This CDR3 has 14 amino acids.

Of note for this clonotype: A much larger clone lies a single base off, so this may be a read error. The chain carries TRBV29-1 and TRBJ2-5; tentative D call: TRBD2 (7 bases). The V gene lost 1 base and the J gene lost 11 bases, with 23 bases spanning the gap. CDR3 length: 15 residues. In germline, CDR1 is SQVTM, CDR2 ANQGSEA. CDR3 DNA sequence: TGCAGCGTTGAAGGGGACACGGGAGGTAATAATGAGCAGTACTTC. It translates to CSVEGDTGGNNEQYF.

V is TRBV6-2 or TRBV6-3 and J is TRBJ2-1; 9 bases align to TRBD1. This CDR3 is 13 amino acids long. From germline, CDR1 is MNHEY and CDR2 SVGEGT. The ends lost 10 bases at V and 8 bases at J; junction bases unmatched: 9. Written as DNA, the CDR3 is TGTGCCACCACCGGGACAGGGTGGGATGAGCAGTTCTTC. This encodes CATTGTGWDEQFF.

This clonotype was seen once. The chain links TRBV7-9 to TRBJ1-4; D uncertain. The CDR3 spans 14 residues. Looked up from germline, CDR1 is SEHNR and CDR2 is FQNEAQ (reference sequence). Trimming removed 6 bases at V and 7 bases at J, with 15 bases between. CDR3 sequence (DNA): TGTGCCAGCAGTGGTCGAGATAGCGGTGAAAAACTGTTTTTT. It translates to CASSGRDSGEKLFF.

This clonotype has just a few counts. This chain links TRBV6-1 with TRBJ2-1, with 7 bases that match TRBD2. The germline V gene encodes CDR1 MNHNS and CDR2 SASEGT. J was trimmed by 5 bases and V by 7 bases; bases with no gene match: 11. There are 15 residues in the CDR3. The CDR3 bases are TGTGCCAGCATAATGAGCCCTAGCGGCCACAATGAGCAGTTCTTC. This translates into CASIMSPSGHNEQFF.

The V and J genes are TRBV6-2 or TRBV6-3 and TRBJ2-1; unclear D gene. CDR1 and CDR2 from the germline V gene are MNHEY and SVGEGT. V shed 2 bases and J shed 13 bases, with 18 bases lying between them. The CDR3 covers 14 residues. This chain's CDR3 is CASSYNPLNFRQFF. The CDR3, as DNA: TGTGCCAGCAGTTACAATCCCTTAAATTTTAGACAGTTCTTC.

Of note for this clonotype: A much more abundant neighbour one base away suggests this may be a read error. This chain connects TRBV29-1 to TRBJ2-7, with D unclear. The V end lost 7 bases, the J end lost 5 bases, and 12 bases lay between the germline ends. The CDR3 has 11 amino acids. Germline CDR1 SQVTM, CDR2 ANQGSEA. For the CDR3, the DNA is TGCAGCGCTGGGTCAATGCACGAGCAGTACTTC. It specifies CSAGSMHEQYF.

This sequence joins TRBV20-1 and TRBJ2-5; TRBD2 might be the D (6 bases). The CDR3 has 15 amino acids. Germline assignment: CDR1 DFQATT and CDR2 SNEGSKA (reference sequence). V lost 5 bases, J lost 1 base, and 17 bases lay in between. The CDR3 spells CSAPGLGGSQETQYF. CDR3 coding DNA: TGCAGTGCTCCCGGGCTTGGAGGGAGCCAAGAGACCCAGTACTTC.

The chain carries TRBV30 and TRBJ2-1; D gene uncertain. Trimming left V 4 bases short and J 2 bases short, with 9 bases between. The CDR3 is 13 residues long. Germline assignment: CDR1 GTSNPN and CDR2 SVGIG (reference sequence). The CDR3 DNA sequence: TGTGCCTGGAACAAATTCGCCTACAATGAGCAGTTCTTC. This codes for CAWNKFAYNEQFF.

This clonotype was observed a few times. The V and J genes are TRBV6-5 and TRBJ1-4, with TRBD1 identical over 10 bases. CDR3 size: 13 residues. Germline lookup yields CDR1 MNHEY and CDR2 SVGAGI. V lost 7 bases, J lost 12 bases, and 8 bases stayed unmatched. DNA of the CDR3: TGTGCCAGCACCCCGACCGGGACAGGGGAACTGTTTTTT. Amino acids: CASTPTGTGELFF.

In its sample, this clonotype was seen a few times. This rearrangement joins TRBV7-2 to TRBJ2-1, with 8 bases identical to TRBD2. Germline V CDR1 and CDR2: SGHTA, FQGNSA. The junction had 8 bases not matched to a gene; V was cut back by 4 bases and J by 0 bases. The CDR3 is made up of 17 amino acids. The CDR3 reads CASSSRGGLSSYNEQFF. CDR3 DNA: TGTGCCAGCAGCTCTCGGGGGGGGCTTAGCTCCTACAATGAGCAGTTCTTC.

The chain links TRBV21-1 to TRBJ2-1; the table's D call, TRBD1, has no DNA check behind it. TRBV21-1 is a recognized pseudogene. CDR3 length equals 14 residues. CDR3 region: CASTPGQFSHEQFF. CDR3 coding DNA: TGTGCCAGCACCCCGGGACAGTTCTCCCATGAGCAGTTCTTC.

Only a few counts were recorded for this clonotype. The rearrangement uses TRBV20-1 and TRBJ2-1, with TRBD2 matching 8 bases. The trim removed 6 bases at V and 0 bases at J, leaving 7 bases unmatched. This CDR3 has 15 residues. Germline V lookup: CDR1 DFQATT, CDR2 SNEGSKA (reference sequence). CDR3 in amino acids: CSAPIAGSSYNEQFF. The CDR3 bases are TGCAGTGCGCCCATAGCGGGGAGCTCCTACAATGAGCAGTTCTTC.

This clonotype was seen repeatedly, ten times or more. V usage is TRBV20-1 and J usage is TRBJ2-3; D remains unclear. The V and J ends lost 6 bases and 0 bases respectively, with 7 bases between them. The germline V gene has CDR1 DFQATT and CDR2 SNEGSKA (reference sequence). The CDR3 runs to 12 residues. The CDR3 protein is CSAGPSTDTQYF. In nucleotides, the CDR3 is TGCAGTGCCGGACCTAGCACAGATACGCAGTATTTT.

The chain carries TRBV15 and TRBJ2-5; TRBD1 is a possible D gene (7 bases). The germline CDR1 and CDR2 sequences are LNHNV and YYDKDF (reference sequence). V lost 5 bases, J lost 0 bases, and 16 bases lay in between. The CDR3 length is 16 residues. In DNA, the CDR3 is TGTGCCACCAGCGGCGGGACAGTACTGTACCAAGAGACCCAGTACTTC. Amino acid sequence: CATSGGTVLYQETQYF.

Only a few counts were recorded for this clonotype. The J gene is TRBJ2-1, the V gene TRBV20-1; the match to TRBD2 covers 16 bases. Trimming cost V 6 bases and J 12 bases; bases outside gene matches: 8. The CDR3 runs to 14 residues. Per germline, CDR1 DFQATT and CDR2 SNEGSKA (reference sequence). The CDR3 nucleotides read TGCAGTGCCGGTCCCGGGACTAGCGGGGGGGTGCAGTTCTTC. Translation: CSAGPGTSGGVQFF.

This clonotype has more than one count but fewer than ten. The V gene is TRBV5-1, the J gene TRBJ2-2, with 9 bases aligning to TRBD2. This CDR3 spans 15 amino acids. Germline V CDR1 and CDR2: SGHRS, YFSETQ. The V segment lost 4 bases and the J segment 4 bases; nucleotides outside the gene matches: 5. The CDR3 DNA follows: TGCGCCAGCAGCATTAGCGGGAGTGCCACCGGGGAGCTGTTTTTT. Translated: CASSISGSATGELFF.

The gene calls are TRBV6-2 or TRBV6-3 and TRBJ2-6; possibly TRBD1 for D (5 bases). CDR1 is MNHEY and CDR2 is SVGEGT in the germline V gene. This CDR3 spans 15 amino acids. The ends were cut back, 0 bases at V and 4 bases at J, with 7 bases in the middle. CDR3 in amino acids: CASSYSRAGANVLTF. The CDR3 nucleotides are TGTGCCAGCAGTTACTCCAGGGCCGGGGCCAACGTCCTGACTTTC.

The genes are TRBV5-6 and TRBJ2-3; the match to TRBD2 covers 9 bases. The CDR3 consists of 15 residues. Per the germline V gene, CDR1 is SGHDT and CDR2 is YYEEEE. J lost 7 bases, V lost 5 bases, and 11 bases had no gene match. The CDR3 nucleotides read TGTGCCAGCAGAGAGGGGGCGGGGGGGCCGCATACGCAGTATTTT. This codes for CASREGAGGPHTQYF.

The sample holds a few counts of this clonotype. The V call is TRBV3-1, the J call TRBJ2-3, with D tentatively TRBD2 (5 bases). Germline CDR1 and CDR2: LGHDT and YNNKEL (reference sequence). The CDR3 spans 15 residues. V was shortened by 3 bases and J by 0 bases, with 10 bases between the two germline ends. Here the CDR3 DNA reads TGTGCCAGCAGCCATAATACTAGGAGCACAGATACGCAGTATTTT. Its protein product is CASSHNTRSTDTQYF.

The chain is built from TRBV7-8 and TRBJ2-1; possible D gene TRBD2, 7 bases. This CDR3 region has 16 residues. Germline V gene lookup returns CDR1 SGHVS and CDR2 FQNEAQ. V gave up 6 bases and J gave up 8 bases, with 23 bases separating them. The CDR3 reads CASSLKSGGLRDEQFF. In nucleotides, the CDR3 is TGTGCCAGCAGTTTAAAGTCCGGGGGGCTAAGGGATGAGCAGTTCTTC. The variable domain in full, with the rest retrieved from reference TRBV7-8 and TRBJ2-1, is GAGVSQSPRYKVAKRGQDVALRCDPISGHVSLFWYQQALGQGPEFLTYFQNEAQLDKSGLPSDRFFAERPEGSVSTLKIQRTQQEDSAVYLCASSLKSGGLRDEQFFGPGTRLTVL.

The rearrangement joins TRBV5-1 to TRBJ2-1; D call uncertain. With 2 bases removed from V and 5 bases from J, the gap between germline ends came to 11 bases. This CDR3 comprises 14 residues. Germline CDR1 SGHRS, CDR2 YFSETQ. CDR3 in DNA: TGCGCCAGCAGCTTTGGTGGTAGTAACAATGAGCAGTTCTTC. Translation: CASSFGGSNNEQFF. The full variable domain, in which reference TRBV5-1 and TRBJ2-1 provide the parts outside the CDR3, is KAGVTQTPRYLIKTRGQQVTLSCSPISGHRSVSWYQQTPGQGLQFLFEYFSETQRNKGNFPGRFSGRQFSNSRSEMNVSTLELGDSALYLCASSFGGSNNEQFFGPGTRLTVL.

This clonotype came up many times. The chain couples TRBV6-2 or TRBV6-3 to TRBJ2-7; the match to TRBD2 covers 8 bases. The CDR3 is 14 amino acids. V trimming: 6 bases; J trimming: 6 bases; junction bases outside the gene matches: 10. CDR1 and CDR2 (germline): MNHEY, SVGEGT. This chain's CDR3 is CASRTDSGIGEQYF. The CDR3 nucleotides read TGTGCCAGCAGGACTGATAGCGGGATTGGCGAGCAGTACTTC.

Points on this clonotype: A read error may be the cause here, since a much bigger clone is one base away. This rearrangement joins TRBV6-5 to TRBJ2-3, with D tentatively TRBD1 or TRBD2 (5 bases each). Germline lookup yields CDR1 MNHEY and CDR2 SVGAGI. The CDR3 runs to 14 residues. This CDR3 is CVSSYSGPTDTQYF. Here the CDR3 DNA reads TGTGTCAGCAGTTACTCGGGACCCACAGATACGCAGTATTTT.

This clonotype has a handful of counts. The rearrangement links TRBV7-8 to TRBJ1-2; D call uncertain. Germline CDR1 and CDR2: SGHVS and FQNEAQ. The germline V and J ends were trimmed by 7 bases and 8 bases, with 20 bases remaining between them. The CDR3 has 14 residues. The CDR3 loop is CASIDHAAAGGYTF. In DNA form, the CDR3 reads TGTGCCAGCATCGACCACGCCGCGGCGGGGGGCTACACCTTC.

This clonotype was seen only once. This chain links TRBV28 with TRBJ2-1, with D possibly matching TRBD1 (6 bases). This CDR3 has 13 residues. In germline, CDR1 is MDHEN, CDR2 SYDVKM. V lost 6 bases, J lost 5 bases, and 11 bases lay in between. The CDR3 DNA follows: TGTGCCAGCAGCTCCAACAGGGACAATGAGCAGTTCTTC. Translated, it gives CASSSNRDNEQFF. Full variable domain (rest looked up from reference TRBV28 and TRBJ2-1): DVKVTQSSRYLVKRTGEKVFLECVQDMDHENMFWYRQDPGLGLRLIYFSYDVKMKEKGDIPEGYSVSREKKERFSLILESASTNQTSMYLCASSSNRDNEQFFGPGTRLTVL.

There are a few counts of this clonotype. This sequence joins TRBV20-1 and TRBJ1-2; D is possibly TRBD1 (5 bases). Germline V gives CDR1 DFQATT, CDR2 SNEGSKA (reference sequence). V lost 3 bases and J lost 3, with 17 bases in between. This CDR3 has 15 residues. The CDR3 region has the DNA TGCAGTGCTAGTCCCCTTTCCAGGGCCTACTATGGCTACACCTTC. Its translation is CSASPLSRAYYGYTF.